This record looks at one TCR beta chain sequence and its context. Authors' analysis steps: It was from reference gene primer amplification that nucleated cell counts were estimated. TCRdb keeps only in-frame clones here, not all; method: immunoSEQ multiplex PCR. V and J calls plus clone size are reproduced from that table; the DNA served to infer D and trimming. The sample carries over 250,000 clones, about 89% recorded once. These data come from a study of blood T cell repertoires in COVID-19. Study details: The analysed material was cDNA or gDNA that came from T cells, B-cell-depleted T cells, or PBMCs.

The V end lost 8 bases, the J end lost 6 bases, and 22 bases lay between the germline ends. The CDR3 totals 15 residues. The V gene's germline CDR1 is SGDLS and CDR2 YYNGEE. Clinical histories supplied by participants themselves formed the basis of cohort assignment. Cohort 3 donors were reported recovered after two negative PCRs, clearance, or symptom resolution. The sequence was collected from a man aged 35-49 years who had recovered from COVID-19. The chain has TRBV9 and TRBJ2-3, with D possibly matching TRBD2 (6 bases). The sequencing input was PBMCs or T cells enriched from blood (not recorded which). CDR3 sequence reads: CASTPKEGPIDTQYF. The CDR3 region has the DNA TGTGCCAGTACCCCTAAGGAGGGCCCCATCGATACGCAGTATTTT.